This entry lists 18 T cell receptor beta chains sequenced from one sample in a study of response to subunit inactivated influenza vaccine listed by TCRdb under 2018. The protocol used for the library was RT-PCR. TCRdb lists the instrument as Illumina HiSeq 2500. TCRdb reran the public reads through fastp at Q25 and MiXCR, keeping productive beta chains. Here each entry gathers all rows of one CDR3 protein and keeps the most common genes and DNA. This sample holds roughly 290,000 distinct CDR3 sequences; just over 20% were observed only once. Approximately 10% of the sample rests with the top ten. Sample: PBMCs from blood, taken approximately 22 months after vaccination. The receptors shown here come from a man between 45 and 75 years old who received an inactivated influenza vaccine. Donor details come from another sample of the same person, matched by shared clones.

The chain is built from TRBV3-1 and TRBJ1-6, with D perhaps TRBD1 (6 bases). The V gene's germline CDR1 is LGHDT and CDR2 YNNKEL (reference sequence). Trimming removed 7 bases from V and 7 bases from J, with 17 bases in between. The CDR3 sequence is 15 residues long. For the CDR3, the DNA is TGTGCCAGCACCGACTCGGGGGCAGGGAATTCACCCCTCCACTTT. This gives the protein CASTDSGAGNSPLHF.

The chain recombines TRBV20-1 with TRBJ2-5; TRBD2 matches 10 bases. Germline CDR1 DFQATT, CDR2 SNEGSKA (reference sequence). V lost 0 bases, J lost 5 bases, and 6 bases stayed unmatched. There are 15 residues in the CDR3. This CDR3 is CSARDLAGAWETQYF. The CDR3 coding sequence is TGCAGTGCTAGAGATCTAGCGGGGGCCTGGGAGACCCAGTACTTC.

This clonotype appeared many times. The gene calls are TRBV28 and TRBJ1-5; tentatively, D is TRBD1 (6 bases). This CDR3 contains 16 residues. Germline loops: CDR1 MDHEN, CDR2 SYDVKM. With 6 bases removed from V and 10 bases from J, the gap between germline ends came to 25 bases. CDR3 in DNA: TGTGCCAGCAGACCTTTGGGGGGCTCACTATCAGCTCCCCAGCATTTT. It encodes CASRPLGGSLSAPQHF.

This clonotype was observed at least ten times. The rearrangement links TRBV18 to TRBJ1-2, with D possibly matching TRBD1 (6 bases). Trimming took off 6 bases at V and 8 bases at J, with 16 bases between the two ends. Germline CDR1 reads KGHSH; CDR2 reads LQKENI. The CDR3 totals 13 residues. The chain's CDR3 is CASSLDRLRGYTF. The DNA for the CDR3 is TGTGCCAGCTCCCTGGACAGACTACGCGGCTACACCTTC.

The CDR3 nucleotides read TGCAGTGCTAGAAACAGCCCACAGGGGACCTACGAGCAGTACTTC. Residues: CSARNSPQGTYEQYF. V usage is TRBV20-1 and J usage is TRBJ2-7; 7 bases map to TRBD1. The CDR3 spans 15 residues. J lost 2 bases, V lost 2 bases, and 9 bases had no gene match. Per the germline V gene, CDR1 is DFQATT and CDR2 is SNEGSKA (reference sequence).

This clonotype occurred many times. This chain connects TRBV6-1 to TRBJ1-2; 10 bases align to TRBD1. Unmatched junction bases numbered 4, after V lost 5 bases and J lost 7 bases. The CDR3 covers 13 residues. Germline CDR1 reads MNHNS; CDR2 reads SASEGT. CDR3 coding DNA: TGTGCCAGCAGTAAGACAGGGGGCGGTGGCTACACCTTC. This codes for CASSKTGGGGYTF.

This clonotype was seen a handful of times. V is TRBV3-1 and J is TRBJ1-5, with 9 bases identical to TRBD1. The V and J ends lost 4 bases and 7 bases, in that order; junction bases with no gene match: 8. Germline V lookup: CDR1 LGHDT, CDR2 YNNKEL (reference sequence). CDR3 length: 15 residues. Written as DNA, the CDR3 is TGTGCCAGCAGCCCCGGGACAGGGTGGCGACAGCCCCAGCATTTT. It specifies CASSPGTGWRQPQHF.

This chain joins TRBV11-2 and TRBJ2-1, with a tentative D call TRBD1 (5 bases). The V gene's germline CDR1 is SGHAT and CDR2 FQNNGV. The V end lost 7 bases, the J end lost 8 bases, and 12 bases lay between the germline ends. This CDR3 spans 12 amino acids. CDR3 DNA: TGTGCCAGCACAGGGATAGGCGATGAGCAGTTCTTC. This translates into CASTGIGDEQFF.

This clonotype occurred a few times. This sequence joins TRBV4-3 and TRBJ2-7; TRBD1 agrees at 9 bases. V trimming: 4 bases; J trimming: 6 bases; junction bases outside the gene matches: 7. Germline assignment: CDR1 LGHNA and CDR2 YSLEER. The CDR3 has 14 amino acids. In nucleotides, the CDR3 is TGCGCCAGCAGCCCGACAGGGGGGCTCAGCGAGCAGTACTTC. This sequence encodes CASSPTGGLSEQYF.

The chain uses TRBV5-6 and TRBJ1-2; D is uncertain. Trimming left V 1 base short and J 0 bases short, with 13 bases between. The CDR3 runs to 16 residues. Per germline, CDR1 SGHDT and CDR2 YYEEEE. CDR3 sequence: CASSLTEMLANYGYTF. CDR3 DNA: TGTGCCAGCAGCTTGACTGAAATGTTAGCTAACTATGGCTACACCTTC.

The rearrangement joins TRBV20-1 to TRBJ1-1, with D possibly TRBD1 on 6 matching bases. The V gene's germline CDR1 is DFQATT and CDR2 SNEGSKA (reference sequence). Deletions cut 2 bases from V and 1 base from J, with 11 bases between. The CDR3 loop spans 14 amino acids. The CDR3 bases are TGCAGTGCTAGAATGACAGGTCCGAACACTGAAGCTTTCTTT. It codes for CSARMTGPNTEAFF.

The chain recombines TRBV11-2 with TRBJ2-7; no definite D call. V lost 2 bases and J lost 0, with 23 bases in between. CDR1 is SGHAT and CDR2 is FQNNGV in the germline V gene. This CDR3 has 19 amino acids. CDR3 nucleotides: TGTGCCAGCAGCTTATTTCCGACACGCGACGCCAACCCCTCCTACGAGCAGTACTTC. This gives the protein CASSLFPTRDANPSYEQYF.

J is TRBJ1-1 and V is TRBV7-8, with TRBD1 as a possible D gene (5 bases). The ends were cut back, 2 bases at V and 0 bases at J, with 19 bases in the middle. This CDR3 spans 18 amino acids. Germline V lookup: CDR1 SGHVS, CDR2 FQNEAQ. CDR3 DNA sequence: TGTGCCAGCAGCTTAAACCTACGGGACTTACTGATGAACACTGAAGCTTTCTTT. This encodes CASSLNLRDLLMNTEAFF.

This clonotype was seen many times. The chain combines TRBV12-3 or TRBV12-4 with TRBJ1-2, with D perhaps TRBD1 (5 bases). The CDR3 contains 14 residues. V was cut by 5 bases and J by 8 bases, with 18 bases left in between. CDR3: CASSLNNPGSGYTF. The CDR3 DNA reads TGTGCCAGCAGTCTCAATAATCCAGGGTCAGGCTACACCTTC.

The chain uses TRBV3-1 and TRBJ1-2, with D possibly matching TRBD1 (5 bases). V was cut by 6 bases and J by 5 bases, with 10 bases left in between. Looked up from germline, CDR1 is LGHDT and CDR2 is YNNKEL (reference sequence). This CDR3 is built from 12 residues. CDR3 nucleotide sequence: TGTGCCAGCAGTAGAGGGGAGTATGGCTACACCTTC. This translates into CASSRGEYGYTF.

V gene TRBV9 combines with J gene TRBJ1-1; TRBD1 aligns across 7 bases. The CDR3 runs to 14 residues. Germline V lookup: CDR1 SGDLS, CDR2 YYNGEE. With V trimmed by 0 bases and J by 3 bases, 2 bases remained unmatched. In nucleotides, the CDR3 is TGTGCCAGCAGCGTAGACAGGGGAGACACTGAAGCTTTCTTT. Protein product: CASSVDRGDTEAFF.

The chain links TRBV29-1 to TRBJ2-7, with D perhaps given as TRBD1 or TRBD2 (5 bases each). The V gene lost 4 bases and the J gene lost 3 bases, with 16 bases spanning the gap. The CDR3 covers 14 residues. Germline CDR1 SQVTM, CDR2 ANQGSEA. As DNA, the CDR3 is TGCAGCGTTGCGAGGCCGGGACGCGGCTACGAGCAGTACTTC. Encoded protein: CSVARPGRGYEQYF.

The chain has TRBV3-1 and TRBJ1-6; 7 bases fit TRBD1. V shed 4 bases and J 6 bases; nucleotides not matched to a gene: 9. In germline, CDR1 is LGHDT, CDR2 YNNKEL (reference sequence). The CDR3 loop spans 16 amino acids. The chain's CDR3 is CASSLSQGSGNSPLHF. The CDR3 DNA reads TGTGCCAGCAGCCTCTCACAGGGGTCCGGTAATTCACCCCTCCACTTT.